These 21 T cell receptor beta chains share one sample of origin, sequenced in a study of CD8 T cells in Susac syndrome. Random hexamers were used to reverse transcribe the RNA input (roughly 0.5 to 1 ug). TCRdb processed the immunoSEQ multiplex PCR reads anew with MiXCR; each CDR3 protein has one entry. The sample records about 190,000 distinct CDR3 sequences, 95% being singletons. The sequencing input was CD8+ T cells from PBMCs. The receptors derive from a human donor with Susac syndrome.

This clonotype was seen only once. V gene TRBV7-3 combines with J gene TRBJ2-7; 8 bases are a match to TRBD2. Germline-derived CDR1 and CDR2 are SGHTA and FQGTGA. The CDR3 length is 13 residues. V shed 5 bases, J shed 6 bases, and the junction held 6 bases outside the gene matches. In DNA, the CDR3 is TGTGCCAGCAGCCCCGGGGGGGGTAGCGAGCAGTACTTC. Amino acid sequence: CASSPGGGSEQYF.

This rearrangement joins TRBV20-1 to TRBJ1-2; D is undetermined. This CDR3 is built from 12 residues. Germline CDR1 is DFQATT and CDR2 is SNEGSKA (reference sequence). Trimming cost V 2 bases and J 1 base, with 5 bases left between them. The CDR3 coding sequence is TGCAGTGCTAGAAGGAGTAACTATGGCTACACCTTC. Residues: CSARRSNYGYTF.

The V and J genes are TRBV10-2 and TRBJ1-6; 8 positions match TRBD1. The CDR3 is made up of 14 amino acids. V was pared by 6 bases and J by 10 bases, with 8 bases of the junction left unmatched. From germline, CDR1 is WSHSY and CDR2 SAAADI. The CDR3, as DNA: TGCGCCAGCAGAACCAGGGGGCAGCCCTCACCCCTCCACTTT. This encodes CASRTRGQPSPLHF.

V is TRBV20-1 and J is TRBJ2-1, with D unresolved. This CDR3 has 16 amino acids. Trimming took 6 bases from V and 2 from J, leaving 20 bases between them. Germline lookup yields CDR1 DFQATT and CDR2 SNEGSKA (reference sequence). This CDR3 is CSAPPSDGRTYNEQFF. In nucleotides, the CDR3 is TGCAGTGCGCCTCCCTCCGACGGGCGCACCTACAATGAGCAGTTCTTC.

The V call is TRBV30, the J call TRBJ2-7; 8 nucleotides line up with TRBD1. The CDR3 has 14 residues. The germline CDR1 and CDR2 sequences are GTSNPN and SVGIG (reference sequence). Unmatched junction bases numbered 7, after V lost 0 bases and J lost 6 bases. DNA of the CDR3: TGTGCCTGGAGTGTTGGGACAGGCGGGTCCGAGCAGTACTTC. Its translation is CAWSVGTGGSEQYF.

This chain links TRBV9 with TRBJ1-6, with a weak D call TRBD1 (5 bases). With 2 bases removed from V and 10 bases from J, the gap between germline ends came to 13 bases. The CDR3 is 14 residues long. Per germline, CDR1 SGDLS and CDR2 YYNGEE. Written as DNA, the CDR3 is TGTGCCAGCAGCGTCAAACGGGGGGGATCACCCCTCCACTTT. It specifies CASSVKRGGSPLHF. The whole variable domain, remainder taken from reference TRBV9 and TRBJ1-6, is DSGVTQTPKHLITATGQRVTLRCSPRSGDLSVYWYQQSLDQGLQFLIQYYNGEERAKGNILERFSAQQFPDLHSELNLSSLELGDSALYFCASSVKRGGSPLHFGNGTRLTVT.

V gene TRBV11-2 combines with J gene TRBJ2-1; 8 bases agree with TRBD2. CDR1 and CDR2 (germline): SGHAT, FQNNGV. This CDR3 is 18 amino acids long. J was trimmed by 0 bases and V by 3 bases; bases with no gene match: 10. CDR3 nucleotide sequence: TGTGCCAGCAGCTTCCCGGGGGGGGAATCCAGCTCCTACAATGAGCAGTTCTTC. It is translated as CASSFPGGESSSYNEQFF.

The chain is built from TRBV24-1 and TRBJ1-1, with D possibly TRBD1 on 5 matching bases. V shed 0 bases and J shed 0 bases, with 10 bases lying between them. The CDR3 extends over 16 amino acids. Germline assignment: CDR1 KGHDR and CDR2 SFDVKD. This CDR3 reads CATSDLLPDMNTEAFF. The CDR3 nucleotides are TGTGCCACCAGTGATTTGCTGCCGGACATGAACACTGAAGCTTTCTTT.

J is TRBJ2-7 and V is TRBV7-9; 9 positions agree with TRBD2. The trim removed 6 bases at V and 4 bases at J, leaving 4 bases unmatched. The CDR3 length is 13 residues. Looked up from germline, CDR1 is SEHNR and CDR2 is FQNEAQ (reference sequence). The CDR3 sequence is CASRTSGEYEQYF. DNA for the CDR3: TGTGCCAGCAGGACTAGCGGAGAGTACGAGCAGTACTTC. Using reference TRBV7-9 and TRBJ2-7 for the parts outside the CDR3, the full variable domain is DTGVSQNPRHKITKRGQNVTFRCDPISEHNRLYWYRQTLGQGPEFLTYFQNEAQLEKSRLLSDRFSAERPKGSFSTLEIQRTEQGDSAMYLCASRTSGEYEQYFGPGTRLTVT.

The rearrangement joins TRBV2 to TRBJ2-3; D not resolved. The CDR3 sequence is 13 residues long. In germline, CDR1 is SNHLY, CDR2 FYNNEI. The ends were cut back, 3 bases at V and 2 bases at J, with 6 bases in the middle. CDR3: CASSDGDTDTQYF. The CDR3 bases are TGTGCCAGCAGTGATGGCGACACAGATACGCAGTATTTT. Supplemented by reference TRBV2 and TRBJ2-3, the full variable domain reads EPEVTQTPSHQVTQMGQEVILRCVPISNHLYFYWYRQILGQKVEFLVSFYNNEISEKSEIFDDQFSVERPDGSNFTLKIRSTKLEDSAMYFCASSDGDTDTQYFGPGTRLTVL.

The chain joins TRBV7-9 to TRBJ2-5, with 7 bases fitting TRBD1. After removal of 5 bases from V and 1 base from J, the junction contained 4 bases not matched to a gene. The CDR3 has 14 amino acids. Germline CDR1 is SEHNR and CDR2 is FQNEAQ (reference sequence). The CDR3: CASSKGQPQETQYF. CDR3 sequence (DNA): TGTGCCAGCAGCAAGGGACAGCCCCAAGAGACCCAGTACTTC.

CDR3 sequence: CASSLEHEQFF. CDR3 DNA sequence: TGTGCCAGCAGCTTAGAGCATGAGCAGTTCTTC. V and J are TRBV13 and TRBJ2-1; D not certain. This CDR3 has 11 amino acids. V lost 1 base, J lost 8 bases, and 3 bases lay in between. The V gene's germline CDR1 is PRHDT and CDR2 FYEKMQ (reference sequence).

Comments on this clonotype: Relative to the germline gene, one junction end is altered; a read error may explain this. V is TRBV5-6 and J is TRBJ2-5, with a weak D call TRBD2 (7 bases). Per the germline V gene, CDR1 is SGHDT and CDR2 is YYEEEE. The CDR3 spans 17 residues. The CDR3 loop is CASSLGGAEGELGTQYF. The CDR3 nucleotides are TGTGCCAGCAGTTTGGGGGGGGCCGAGGGCGAGCTGGGGACCCAGTACTTC.

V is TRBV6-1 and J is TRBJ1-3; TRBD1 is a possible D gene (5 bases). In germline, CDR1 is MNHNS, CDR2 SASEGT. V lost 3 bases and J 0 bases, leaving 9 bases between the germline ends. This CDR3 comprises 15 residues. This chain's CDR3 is CASSEPGTSGNTIYF. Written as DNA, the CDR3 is TGTGCCAGCAGTGAGCCAGGGACCTCTGGAAACACCATATATTTT.

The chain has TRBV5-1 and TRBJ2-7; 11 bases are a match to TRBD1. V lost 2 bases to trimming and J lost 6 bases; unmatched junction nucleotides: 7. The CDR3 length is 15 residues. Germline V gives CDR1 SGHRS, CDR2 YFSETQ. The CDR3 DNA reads TGCGCCAGCAGCTTCGGGGGACAGGGGGTCATCGAGCAGTACTTC. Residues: CASSFGGQGVIEQYF.

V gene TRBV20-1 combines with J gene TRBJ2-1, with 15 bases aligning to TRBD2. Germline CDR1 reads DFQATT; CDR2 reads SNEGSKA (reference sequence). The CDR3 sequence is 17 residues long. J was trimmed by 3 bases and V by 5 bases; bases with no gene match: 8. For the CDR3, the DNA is TGCAGTGCTGAATTACCGGGACTAGCGGGAGGCTACAATGAGCAGTTCTTC. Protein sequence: CSAELPGLAGGYNEQFF.

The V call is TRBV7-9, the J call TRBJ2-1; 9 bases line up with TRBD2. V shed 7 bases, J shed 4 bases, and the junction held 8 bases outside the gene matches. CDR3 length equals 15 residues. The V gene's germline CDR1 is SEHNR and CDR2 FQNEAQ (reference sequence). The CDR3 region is CASKGVAGEYNEQFF. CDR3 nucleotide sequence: TGTGCCAGCAAGGGGGTAGCGGGAGAGTACAATGAGCAGTTCTTC.

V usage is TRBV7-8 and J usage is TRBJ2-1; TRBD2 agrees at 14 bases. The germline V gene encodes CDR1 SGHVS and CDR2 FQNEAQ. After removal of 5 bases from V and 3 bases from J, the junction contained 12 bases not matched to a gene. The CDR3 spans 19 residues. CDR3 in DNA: TGTGCCAGCAGCGCTAGACTAGCGGGGGGGGACGACTTCTACAATGAGCAGTTCTTC. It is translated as CASSARLAGGDDFYNEQFF.

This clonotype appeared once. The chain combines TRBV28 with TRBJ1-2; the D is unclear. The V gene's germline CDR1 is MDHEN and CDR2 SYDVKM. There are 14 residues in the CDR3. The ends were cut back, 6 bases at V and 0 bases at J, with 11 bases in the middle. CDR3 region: CASRDMRSNYGYTF. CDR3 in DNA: TGTGCCAGCAGAGACATGCGCTCTAACTATGGCTACACCTTC.

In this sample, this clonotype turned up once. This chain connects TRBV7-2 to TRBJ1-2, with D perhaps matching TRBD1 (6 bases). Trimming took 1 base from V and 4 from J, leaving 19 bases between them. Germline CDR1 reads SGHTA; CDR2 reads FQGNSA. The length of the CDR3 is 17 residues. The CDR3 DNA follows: TGTGCCAGCAGCTTAGGAGGGGGTAGGGGATCCTTCTATGGCTACACCTTC. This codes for CASSLGGGRGSFYGYTF.

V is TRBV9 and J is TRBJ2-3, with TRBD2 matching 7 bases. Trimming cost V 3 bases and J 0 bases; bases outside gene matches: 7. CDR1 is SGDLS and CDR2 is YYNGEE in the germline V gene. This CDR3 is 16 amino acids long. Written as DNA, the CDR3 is TGTGCCAGCAGCGCCCTGAGCGGGGCGAGCACAGATACGCAGTATTTT. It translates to CASSALSGASTDTQYF.